The TCR beta chain described here comes from a study of blood T cell repertoires in COVID-19. The V end was cut by 7 bases, the J end by 5 bases, with 10 bases between. The CDR3 contains 11 residues. Germline CDR1 is DFQATT and CDR2 is SNEGSKA (reference sequence). Measured with immunoSEQ multiplex PCR; TCRdb has only the in-frame clones, and not every one. Of about 130,000 clones listed, roughly three quarters are singletons. The rearrangement joins TRBV20-1 to TRBJ2-3; tentative D call: TRBD1 (5 bases). This TCR was sampled from a man between 35 and 55 years old with active or convalescent COVID-19. The sequenced sample consisted of peripheral blood. The CDR3 coding sequence is TGCAGTGTAATGGGGCGAGATACGCAGTATTTT. It translates to CSVMGRDTQYF.